This TCR beta chain was captured by sequencing in a study of OX40 agonist ivuxolimab in advanced cancers. The study in broad terms: Ivuxolimab was a fully human IgG2 agonistic monoclonal antibody targeting the costimulatory receptor OX40 (CD134). Intravenous ivuxolimab was administered to patients every 2 weeks at six dose levels: 0.01, 0.1, 0.3, 1.5, 3 and 10 mg/kg. Of the approximately 53 patients in dose escalation, about 20 had hepatocellular carcinoma, approximately 15 had melanoma, 9 had renal cell carcinoma and 9 had head and neck cancer. In the dose-escalation cohort, 70% to 85% of patients were male, and the mean age was approximately 60 years with a range of roughly 20 to 79. Patients were allowed to have had prior anti-PD-1, anti-PD-L1 or anti-CTLA-4 therapy, and roughly 40% of the dose-escalation patients had been treated with checkpoint inhibitors. Three dose-escalation patients achieved partial responses, one with hepatocellular carcinoma and two with cutaneous melanoma. Peripheral TCRbeta sequencing aimed to test whether ivuxolimab altered TCR sequence diversity and caused clonal T-cell expansion. The paper covers the monotherapy dose-escalation part of the phase I ivuxolimab trial, which included N ≈ 50 patients. General conclusions and limits of the study: At doses of 0.1 to 3.0 mg/kg, clonal expansion of both CD4+ and CD8+ blood T cells was observed from baseline to week 6. Low levels of normalized T-cell clonal expansion were also seen in some nonresponding patients. After ivuxolimab, expanded clones were on average more numerous among CD8+ T cells than among CD4+ T cells. Antigen specificity was not determined for the clonally expanded peripheral T cells. Partial responders in the 0.1-3.0 mg/kg groups had among the lowest normalized peripheral clonal expansion, especially among CD8+ T cells.

To sequence the TCRbeta CDR3 region, genomic DNA was isolated from the sorted cells. TCRbeta CDR3 regions were sequenced using the immunoSEQ Assay. TCRdb's version of the immuneACCESS table is confined to in-frame rearrangements and falls short of the full clone set. An unresolved V gene accounts for under half of the shortfall where checked; the remainder is of unknown origin. The sample yields approximately 30,000 clones; 80% to 95% were counted once. The top ten clones comprise 33% of the sample. Patients with a history of autoimmune disease or receiving systemic immunosuppression were excluded from the trial. Peripheral blood for TCR sequencing was drawn from every dose cohort at baseline, at cycle 4 day 1 and at cycle 7 day 1. Samples were obtained from an open-label, multicenter, first-in-human phase I dose-escalation trial of ivuxolimab. Adults with locally advanced or metastatic melanoma, renal cell carcinoma, hepatocellular carcinoma or head and neck squamous cell carcinoma were enrolled in the trial. CD4+ and CD8+ T cells were sorted separately from peripheral blood before TCR sequencing.

V is pared back by 7 bases and J by 0 bases, with 13 bases lying between the germline termini. As encoded in the germline V gene (reference sequence), CDR1 is MNHEY while CDR2 is SMNVEV. Its CDR3 holds 15 amino acids, cysteine through phenylalanine. The retained sequence is limited to the CDR3, 45 bases, with the frame set at the first base. Regarding this clone: The specificity of this receptor is unknown. No much larger clonotype is one base removed from it; base qualities were not supplied.

Material: CD4+ or CD8+ T cells sorted from blood, obtained in a trial of the OX40 agonist ivuxolimab. The receptor chain draws on TRBV27 and TRBJ2-1; no D segment can be confidently identified. The clonotype was recovered from an adult with an advanced solid tumor such as melanoma, head and neck, liver or kidney cancer. The CDR3 in this case is CASKSGPSSYNEQFF. The sequenced DNA is TGTGCCAGCAAAAGTGGACCCAGCTCCTACAATGAGCAGTTCTTC.